The 5 T cell receptor beta chains given below trace back to one sample, sequenced in a study of T-cell reconstitution after alpha-beta-depleted transplantation in children. Preparation of the TCRbeta library used unique molecular identifiers. MiXCR was run by TCRdb on the PCR reads, yielding one entry per CDR3 protein. The sample records tens of thousands of distinct CDR3 sequences, roughly 4.9% being singletons. This specimen was PBMCs, mostly from graft donor cells, taken 180 days after TCRalphabeta/CD19-depleted stem cell transplant. The source of these receptors is a boy less than two years old who had a stem cell transplant for acute myeloid leukemia, so the T cells may come from the graft donor.

The table lists this clonotype with many counts. The chain combines TRBV7-9 with TRBJ2-1, with TRBD1 matching over 8 bases. Germline V lookup: CDR1 SEHNR, CDR2 FQNEAQ (reference sequence). The CDR3 is 14 amino acids. V was clipped by 5 bases and J by 3 bases; unmatched bases: 3. The CDR3 sequence: CASSPGQVYNEQFF. The CDR3 region has the DNA TGTGCCAGCAGCCCGGGACAGGTCTACAATGAGCAGTTCTTC.

At least ten counts were recorded for this clonotype. The chain couples TRBV7-9 to TRBJ1-1, with D tentatively TRBD1 (5 bases). The germline V and J ends were trimmed by 1 base and 1 base, with 7 bases remaining between them. Germline V gene data show CDR1 as SEHNR and CDR2 as FQNEAQ (reference sequence). The CDR3 covers 14 residues. The chain's CDR3 is CASSLGGKNTEAFF. The CDR3 DNA follows: TGTGCCAGCAGCTTAGGGGGGAAGAACACTGAAGCTTTCTTT.

This clonotype has at least ten counts. This chain uses TRBV6-5 with TRBJ2-7; D is unclear. Trimming removed 0 bases at V and 3 bases at J, with 3 bases between. Looked up from germline, CDR1 is MNHEY and CDR2 is SVGAGI. The CDR3 runs to 12 residues. CDR3 residues: CASSYSVYEQYF. CDR3 nucleotides: TGTGCCAGCAGTTACTCGGTCTACGAGCAGTACTTC.

This clonotype was counted ten times or more. The rearrangement uses TRBV18 and TRBJ2-2; TRBD1 matches 7 bases. V lost 3 bases and J lost 1; bases outside the gene matches: 5. Germline CDR1 KGHSH, CDR2 LQKENI. This CDR3 is built from 16 residues. CDR3 sequence reads: CASSPQQGWNTGELFF. CDR3 DNA sequence: TGTGCCAGCTCACCCCAACAGGGGTGGAACACCGGGGAGCTGTTTTTT.

This clonotype was picked up many times. The chain combines TRBV6-2 or TRBV6-3 with TRBJ2-2; D not certain. Germline V gene data show CDR1 as MNHEY and CDR2 as SVGEGT. Deletions cut 5 bases from V and 6 bases from J, with 7 bases between. The CDR3 length is 12 residues. CDR3 sequence (DNA): TGTGCCAGCAGTAGGTTTGCCGGGGAGCTGTTTTTT. It yields the protein CASSRFAGELFF.